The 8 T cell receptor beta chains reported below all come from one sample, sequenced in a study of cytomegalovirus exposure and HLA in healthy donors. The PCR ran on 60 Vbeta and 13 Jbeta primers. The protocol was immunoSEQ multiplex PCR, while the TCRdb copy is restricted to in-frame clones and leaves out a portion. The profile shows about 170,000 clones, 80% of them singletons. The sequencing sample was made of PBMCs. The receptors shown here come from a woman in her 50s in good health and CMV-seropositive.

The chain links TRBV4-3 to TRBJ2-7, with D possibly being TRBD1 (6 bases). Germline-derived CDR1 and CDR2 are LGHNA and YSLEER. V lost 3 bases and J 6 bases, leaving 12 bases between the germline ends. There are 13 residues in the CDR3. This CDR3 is CASSHLDSGEQYF. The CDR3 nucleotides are TGCGCCAGCAGCCACCTGGACAGCGGCGAGCAGTACTTC.

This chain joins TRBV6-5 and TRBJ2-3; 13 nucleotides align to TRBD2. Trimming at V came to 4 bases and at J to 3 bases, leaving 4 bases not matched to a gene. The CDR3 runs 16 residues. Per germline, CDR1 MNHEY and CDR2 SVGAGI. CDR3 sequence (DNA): TGTGCCAGCAGTTTTACTAGCGGGGGGGGGACAGATACGCAGTATTTT. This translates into CASSFTSGGGTDTQYF.

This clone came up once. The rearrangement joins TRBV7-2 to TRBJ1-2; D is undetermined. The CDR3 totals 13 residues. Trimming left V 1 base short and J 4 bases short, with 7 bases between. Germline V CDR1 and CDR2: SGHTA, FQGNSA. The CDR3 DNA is TGTGCCAGCAGCTTAGAAGGAGGCTATGGCTACACCTTC. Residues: CASSLEGGYGYTF.

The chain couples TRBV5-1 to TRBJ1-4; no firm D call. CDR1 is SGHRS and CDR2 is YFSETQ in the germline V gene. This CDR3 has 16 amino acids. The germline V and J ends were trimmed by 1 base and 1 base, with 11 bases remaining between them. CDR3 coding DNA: TGCGCCAGCAGCTTGACCCCGCCGGGAACTAATGAAAAACTGTTTTTT. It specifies CASSLTPPGTNEKLFF.

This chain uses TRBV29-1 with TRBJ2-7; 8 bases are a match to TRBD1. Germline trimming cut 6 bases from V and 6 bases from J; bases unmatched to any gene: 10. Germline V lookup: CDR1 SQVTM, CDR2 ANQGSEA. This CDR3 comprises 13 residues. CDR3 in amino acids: CSVTPDRVSEQYF. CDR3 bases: TGCAGCGTAACCCCGGACAGGGTGAGCGAGCAGTACTTC.

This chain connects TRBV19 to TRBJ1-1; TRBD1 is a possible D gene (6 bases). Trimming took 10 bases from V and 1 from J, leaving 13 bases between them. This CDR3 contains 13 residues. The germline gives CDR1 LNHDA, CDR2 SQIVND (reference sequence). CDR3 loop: CATSGTTNTEAFF. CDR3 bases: TGTGCCACCTCGGGGACAACGAACACTGAAGCTTTCTTT.

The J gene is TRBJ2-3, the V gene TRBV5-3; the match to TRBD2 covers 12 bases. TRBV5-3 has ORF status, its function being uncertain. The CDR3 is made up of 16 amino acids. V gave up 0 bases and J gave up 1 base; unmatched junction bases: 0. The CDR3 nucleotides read TGTGCCAGAAGCTTGGGACTAGCGGGGGGCACAGATACGCAGTATTTT. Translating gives CARSLGLAGGTDTQYF.

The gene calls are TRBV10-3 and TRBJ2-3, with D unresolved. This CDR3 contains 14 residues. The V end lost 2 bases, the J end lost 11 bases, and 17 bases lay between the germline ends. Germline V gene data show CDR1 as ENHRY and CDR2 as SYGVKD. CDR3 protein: CAISEASRGLGQYF. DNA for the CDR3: TGTGCCATCAGTGAGGCTTCGCGAGGTCTAGGGCAGTATTTT.